One sample yielded the 31 T cell receptor beta chains listed below, sequenced in a study of identical twins. TCRdb ran MiXCR on the 5' RACE reads and lists one entry per CDR3 protein. The sample has hundreds of thousands of distinct CDR3 sequences, around an eighth seen once. The data also belong to a second study, concerning yellow fever vaccine responses in identical twins.

Specimen: PBMCs. These receptors were taken from a woman in her late teens or twenties in good health.

V is TRBV7-2 and J is TRBJ1-5; TRBD1 aligns across 8 bases. The CDR3 has 16 amino acids. Germline V gives CDR1 SGHTA, CDR2 FQGNSA. J gave up 3 bases and V 1 base, and 5 bases lay outside the gene matches. The CDR3 spells CASSLVGQVDNQPQHF. The CDR3 coding sequence is TGTGCCAGCAGCTTAGTGGGACAGGTCGACAATCAGCCCCAGCATTTT.

The chain combines TRBV11-3 with TRBJ2-7; D remains unclear. Germline V lookup: CDR1 SGHNT, CDR2 YENEEA. The germline V and J ends were trimmed by 2 bases and 0 bases, with 11 bases remaining between them. This CDR3 region has 15 residues. In DNA, the CDR3 is TGTGCCAGCAGCTTACGGGCCGAAAGCTCCTACGAGCAGTACTTC. Its translation: CASSLRAESSYEQYF.

The sample holds a few counts of this clonotype. The V call is TRBV12-5, the J call TRBJ1-1; D gene uncertain. With 6 bases removed from V and 10 bases from J, the gap between germline ends came to 12 bases. Germline lookup yields CDR1 LGHNT and CDR2 FRNRAP. CDR3 length equals 11 residues. CDR3 sequence: CASGGSSLAFF. In DNA, the CDR3 is TGTGCTAGTGGGGGATCGAGCTTAGCTTTCTTT.

The rearrangement uses TRBV29-1 and TRBJ2-3; 10 bases align to TRBD2. This CDR3 region has 16 residues. V lost 2 bases, J lost 2 bases, and 7 bases stayed unmatched. Per the germline V gene, CDR1 is SQVTM and CDR2 is ANQGSEA. DNA of the CDR3: TGCAGCGTTGAACTAGCGGGAGTACCGCACACAGATACGCAGTATTTT. This sequence encodes CSVELAGVPHTDTQYF.

The chain has TRBV10-2 and TRBJ1-2; D is undetermined. CDR1 and CDR2 from the germline V gene are WSHSY and SAAADI. V lost 6 bases to trimming and J lost 5 bases, with 28 bases between them. CDR3 length equals 18 residues. The CDR3 DNA is TGCGCCAGCAGCGAGCAAAGCGTAGTTAGCTCCCAGTCATATGGCTACACCTTC. Amino acid sequence: CASSEQSVVSSQSYGYTF.

The chain carries TRBV6-5 and TRBJ2-1, with D possibly being TRBD2 (6 bases). V was pared by 2 bases and J by 7 bases, with 12 bases between. The CDR3 runs 14 residues. CDR1 is MNHEY, CDR2 SVGAGI, per germline. The CDR3 bases are TGTGCCAGCAGTTACGCGGGGCCCTCTAATGAGCAGTTCTTC. This gives the protein CASSYAGPSNEQFF.

The chain couples TRBV10-3 to TRBJ2-1; 7 positions match TRBD1. Germline V gene lookup returns CDR1 ENHRY and CDR2 SYGVKD. The CDR3 consists of 15 residues. V was clipped by 6 bases and J by 7 bases; unmatched bases: 12. The CDR3 protein is CAISGDSGGYNEQFF. The DNA of the CDR3 is TGTGCCATCAGCGGGGACAGTGGGGGTTATAATGAGCAGTTCTTC.

This rearrangement joins TRBV7-9 to TRBJ2-5, with no clear D. Deletions cut 5 bases from V and 2 bases from J, with 12 bases between. Looked up from germline, CDR1 is SEHNR and CDR2 is FQNEAQ (reference sequence). The CDR3 contains 14 residues. The CDR3 sequence: CASSPIHQQETQYF. The CDR3 DNA sequence: TGTGCCAGCAGCCCCATTCACCAACAAGAGACCCAGTACTTC. The full variable domain, in which reference TRBV7-9 and TRBJ2-5 provide the parts outside the CDR3, is DTGVSQNPRHKITKRGQNVTFRCDPISEHNRLYWYRQTLGQGPEFLTYFQNEAQLEKSRLLSDRFSAERPKGSFSTLEIQRTEQGDSAMYLCASSPIHQQETQYFGPGTRLLVL.

This clonotype was picked up many times. V gene TRBV4-1 combines with J gene TRBJ2-7, with no clear D. CDR3 length: 14 amino acids. Germline CDR1 and CDR2: MGHRA and YSYEKL. V was clipped by 2 bases and J by 0 bases, with 8 bases between them. The CDR3 is CASSQTESSYEQYF. The CDR3 nucleotides are TGCGCCAGCAGCCAAACAGAAAGCTCCTACGAGCAGTACTTC.

The V gene is TRBV20-1, the J gene TRBJ2-2; D not resolved. This CDR3 spans 14 amino acids. The germline V and J ends were trimmed by 3 bases and 4 bases, with 12 bases remaining between them. Germline CDR1 and CDR2: DFQATT and SNEGSKA (reference sequence). CDR3 region: CSASVGSGTGELFF. CDR3 in DNA: TGCAGTGCTAGTGTTGGTTCGGGCACCGGGGAGCTGTTTTTT.

The rearrangement joins TRBV28 to TRBJ1-4; maybe TRBD1 (5 bases). Trimming pared 8 bases from V and 0 bases from J, leaving 16 bases between. Germline CDR1 MDHEN, CDR2 SYDVKM. The length of the CDR3 is 16 residues. The CDR3 loop is CASHGGIPATNEKLFF. As DNA, the CDR3 is TGTGCCAGCCACGGGGGAATCCCTGCAACTAATGAAAAACTGTTTTTT. Full variable domain (remainder filled in from reference TRBV28 and TRBJ1-4): DVKVTQSSRYLVKRTGEKVFLECVQDMDHENMFWYRQDPGLGLRLIYFSYDVKMKEKGDIPEGYSVSREKKERFSLILESASTNQTSMYLCASHGGIPATNEKLFFGSGTQLSVL.

This chain joins TRBV19 and TRBJ2-1; the match to TRBD2 covers 13 bases. This CDR3 region has 15 residues. The trim removed 4 bases at V and 8 bases at J, leaving 5 bases unmatched. Germline V gene lookup returns CDR1 LNHDA and CDR2 SQIVND (reference sequence). This CDR3 reads CASSTTSGRMDEQFF. CDR3 nucleotide sequence: TGTGCCAGTAGTACGACTAGCGGGAGGATGGATGAGCAGTTCTTC.

The J gene is TRBJ2-3, the V gene TRBV7-9; TRBD2 matches at 15 bases. The CDR3 spans 17 residues. The ends lost 3 bases at V and 3 bases at J; junction bases unmatched: 4. The germline V gene encodes CDR1 SEHNR and CDR2 FQNEAQ (reference sequence). The CDR3 loop reads CASSFSGTSGRTDTQYF. CDR3 DNA: TGTGCCAGCAGCTTCTCCGGGACTAGCGGGAGGACAGATACGCAGTATTTT.

This clonotype has just a few counts. Here the CDR3 reads CSARDVGGASETQYF. CDR3 nucleotides: TGCAGTGCTAGAGATGTCGGGGGGGCGTCTGAGACCCAGTACTTC. V and J are TRBV20-1 and TRBJ2-5; 8 bases are shared with TRBD2. The V and J ends lost 0 bases and 5 bases, in that order; junction bases with no gene match: 8. Per germline, CDR1 DFQATT and CDR2 SNEGSKA (reference sequence). CDR3 size: 15 residues.

The chain has TRBV28 and TRBJ2-1; 11 bases are a match to TRBD2. The V and J ends lost 6 bases and 7 bases, in that order; junction bases with no gene match: 17. This CDR3 is 18 amino acids long. The germline CDR1 and CDR2 sequences are MDHEN and SYDVKM. CDR3 sequence: CASSTTSGGNIAENEQFF. The CDR3, as DNA: TGTGCCAGCAGCACAACTAGCGGGGGCAACATAGCTGAGAATGAGCAGTTCTTC.

This clonotype was observed many times. This sequence joins TRBV12-3 or TRBV12-4 and TRBJ1-1; D might be TRBD1 (5 bases). V was shortened by 2 bases and J by 5 bases, with 9 bases between the two germline ends. The CDR3 consists of 13 residues. CDR3 DNA sequence: TGTGCCAGCAGTTTACGGGGCCGGACTGAAGCTTTCTTT. As protein: CASSLRGRTEAFF.

The genes are TRBV20-1 and TRBJ2-1; D is unresolved. With 5 bases removed from V and 10 bases from J, the gap between germline ends came to 9 bases. Per the germline V gene, CDR1 is DFQATT and CDR2 is SNEGSKA (reference sequence). CDR3 length equals 10 residues. The chain's CDR3 is CSAVSREQFF. The DNA of the CDR3 is TGCAGTGCTGTTAGCAGGGAGCAGTTCTTC.

This clonotype was observed at least ten times. The CDR3 coding sequence is TGCGCCAGCAGCTCGGGACCGACTAATTCACCCCTCCACTTT. Amino acids: CASSSGPTNSPLHF. The chain combines TRBV5-1 with TRBJ1-6, with a tentative D call TRBD1 (5 bases). The CDR3 spans 14 residues. The germline V gene has CDR1 SGHRS and CDR2 YFSETQ. The ends were cut back, 3 bases at V and 6 bases at J, with 10 bases in the middle. Together with reference TRBV5-1 and TRBJ1-6, the CDR3 gives the full variable domain: KAGVTQTPRYLIKTRGQQVTLSCSPISGHRSVSWYQQTPGQGLQFLFEYFSETQRNKGNFPGRFSGRQFSNSRSEMNVSTLELGDSALYLCASSSGPTNSPLHFGNGTRLTVT.

The chain combines TRBV4-1 with TRBJ1-3; TRBD1 aligns across 7 bases. Germline CDR1 is MGHRA and CDR2 is YSYEKL. The CDR3 extends over 16 amino acids. V lost 4 bases to trimming and J lost 1 base; unmatched junction nucleotides: 7. CDR3 amino acids: CASSPRDSGSGNTIYF. CDR3 DNA: TGCGCCAGCAGCCCCCGGGACAGTGGATCTGGAAACACCATATATTTT.

A few counts support this clonotype. The J gene is TRBJ2-4, the V gene TRBV6-4; a possible D gene is TRBD2 (6 bases). The CDR3 has 15 residues. Per germline, CDR1 MRHNA and CDR2 SNTAGT. V shed 2 bases and J shed 2 bases, with 10 bases lying between them. The CDR3 sequence is CASSDVGRTKNIQYF. CDR3 nucleotides: TGTGCCAGCAGTGACGTAGGGAGGACCAAAAACATTCAGTACTTC.

The chain joins TRBV6-1 to TRBJ2-3; TRBD2 matches at 8 bases. The CDR3 spans 15 residues. Trimming at V came to 10 bases and at J to 4 bases, leaving 13 bases not matched to a gene. Germline V CDR1 and CDR2: MNHNS, SASEGT. The CDR3 sequence is CATMPGLGGPDTQYF. In nucleotides, the CDR3 is TGTGCCACAATGCCGGGACTAGGTGGCCCAGATACGCAGTATTTT.

This sequence joins TRBV15 and TRBJ2-7; maybe TRBD1 (5 bases). Per germline, CDR1 LNHNV and CDR2 YYDKDF (reference sequence). Trimming removed 1 base at V and 5 bases at J, with 9 bases between. The CDR3 covers 13 residues. CDR3 sequence: CATSRVVRDEQYV. DNA for the CDR3: TGTGCCACCAGCAGAGTAGTCAGGGACGAGCAGTACGTC.

This chain connects TRBV5-1 to TRBJ2-2; 7 bases line up with TRBD2. CDR1 is SGHRS, CDR2 YFSETQ, per germline. This CDR3 is 16 amino acids long. V shed 0 bases and J 2 bases; nucleotides not matched to a gene: 4. The CDR3 here is CASSLVGGKNTGELFF. CDR3 nucleotide sequence: TGCGCCAGCAGCTTGGTCGGGGGGAAAAACACCGGGGAGCTGTTTTTT.

In its sample, this clonotype was seen a few times. The chain has TRBV5-1 and TRBJ1-4; 8 bases agree with TRBD1. Unmatched junction bases numbered 6, after V lost 3 bases and J lost 5 bases. The CDR3 totals 15 residues. The germline V gene has CDR1 SGHRS and CDR2 YFSETQ. The CDR3 here is CASSWKTGENEKLFF. The CDR3 DNA reads TGCGCCAGCAGCTGGAAGACAGGGGAAAATGAAAAACTGTTTTTT.

This clonotype was counted only a few times. The V gene is TRBV20-1, the J gene TRBJ2-1, with 10 bases aligning to TRBD2. The germline CDR1 and CDR2 sequences are DFQATT and SNEGSKA (reference sequence). V shed 3 bases and J 7 bases; nucleotides not matched to a gene: 6. The CDR3 runs 14 residues. This chain's CDR3 is CSASGLAGENEQFF. The CDR3, as DNA: TGCAGTGCTAGTGGTCTAGCGGGGGAGAATGAGCAGTTCTTC.

In its sample, this clonotype was seen a few times. V is TRBV5-1 and J is TRBJ2-3, with D unresolved. CDR1 is SGHRS and CDR2 is YFSETQ in the germline V gene. The ends were cut back, 2 bases at V and 6 bases at J, with 13 bases in the middle. This CDR3 has 14 residues. CDR3 nucleotides: TGCGCCAGCAGCTTCTCGGACCTCTTCGATACGCAGTATTTT. It is translated as CASSFSDLFDTQYF.

This clonotype was counted only a few times. J is TRBJ2-3 and V is TRBV2, with 8 bases that match TRBD1. V shed 3 bases, J shed 3 bases, and the junction held 11 bases outside the gene matches. CDR1 and CDR2 (germline): SNHLY, FYNNEI. The CDR3 extends over 17 amino acids. The CDR3 sequence: CASSEDLAGGATDTQYF. CDR3 coding DNA: TGTGCCAGCAGTGAGGATCTTGCAGGGGGCGCGACAGATACGCAGTATTTT.

Ten or more counts support this clonotype. The chain has TRBV20-1 and TRBJ2-5; 7 bases fit TRBD1. The CDR3 is 13 amino acids. Germline CDR1 DFQATT, CDR2 SNEGSKA (reference sequence). The J segment lost 2 bases and the V segment lost 5 bases, leaving 5 bases of the junction unmatched. CDR3 loop: CSASGQRQETQYF. Here the CDR3 DNA reads TGCAGTGCTTCGGGACAGAGGCAAGAGACCCAGTACTTC.

This clonotype was seen repeatedly, ten times or more. V and J are TRBV12-3 or TRBV12-4 and TRBJ1-1, with D uncertain. The CDR3 extends over 12 amino acids. Trimming cost V 8 bases and J 5 bases, with 12 bases left between them. CDR3 sequence: CASLQRETEAFF. The CDR3 DNA follows: TGTGCCAGCCTACAAAGGGAGACTGAAGCTTTCTTT.

This clonotype was seen more than once but under ten times. The genes are TRBV7-9 and TRBJ2-1; the D gene is possibly TRBD1 (5 bases). The CDR3 is made up of 14 amino acids. Trimming cost V 5 bases and J 7 bases, with 15 bases left between them. The germline CDR1 and CDR2 sequences are SEHNR and FQNEAQ (reference sequence). The CDR3 loop is CASSPPTGINEQFF. CDR3 nucleotide sequence: TGTGCCAGCAGCCCCCCAACAGGAATAAATGAGCAGTTCTTC.

This clonotype was counted only a few times. The chain recombines TRBV19 with TRBJ2-1; D tentatively reads TRBD1 or TRBD2 (5 bases each). This CDR3 is 14 amino acids long. The germline V gene encodes CDR1 LNHDA and CDR2 SQIVND (reference sequence). The V and J ends lost 3 bases and 2 bases respectively, with 8 bases between them. CDR3 sequence: CASSIEGTYNEQFF. The CDR3 coding sequence is TGTGCCAGTAGTATTGAGGGGACCTACAATGAGCAGTTCTTC.